This TCR beta chain originates from a study of cytotoxic CD8 clonotypes in ibrutinib-treated CLL. Study summary: The study recorded mean values of around 250,000 productive templates and 94,082 productive rearrangements per sample.

Study outcomes and limitations: Clonality (at baseline) was higher than in age-matched healthy donors and tracked circulating CD8+ T-cell counts. Baseline levels were approached again at progression, after clonality had risen at ibrutinib response.

Generated by immunoSEQ multiplex PCR, the TCRdb table keeps only in-frame clones and is missing some. The sample shows around 150,000 clones, approximately 80% of them seen only once. About this clone itself: Its cognate antigen is unknown.

Germline assignment: CDR1 SQVTM and CDR2 ANQGSEA. Trimming left V 0 bases short and J 0 bases short, with 9 bases between. The CDR3 runs to 15 residues. The starting material was PBMCs, obtained after 12 months of ibrutinib treatment. The sequence was collected from a human donor with chronic lymphocytic leukemia. The V call is TRBV29-1, the J call TRBJ2-1, with D perhaps TRBD2 (5 bases). The DNA for the CDR3 is TGCAGCGTTGAAGATGCGGGTGGCTCCTACAATGAGCAGTTCTTC. Residues: CSVEDAGGSYNEQFF.